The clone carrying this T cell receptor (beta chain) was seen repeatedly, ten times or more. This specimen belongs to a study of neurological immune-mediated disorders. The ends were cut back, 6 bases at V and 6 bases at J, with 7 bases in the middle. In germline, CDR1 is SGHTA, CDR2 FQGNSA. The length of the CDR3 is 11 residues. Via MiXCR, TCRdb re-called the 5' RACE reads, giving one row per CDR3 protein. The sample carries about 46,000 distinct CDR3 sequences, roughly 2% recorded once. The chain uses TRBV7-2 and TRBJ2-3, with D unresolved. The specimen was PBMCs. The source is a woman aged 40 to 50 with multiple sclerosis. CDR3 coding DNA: TGTGCCAGCAGTTTGCGGGATACGCAGTATTTT. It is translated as CASSLRDTQYF.